The T cell receptor beta chain described here comes from a study of cytomegalovirus exposure and HLA in healthy donors (dated 2017 in TCRdb). About the investigation overall: An earlier analysis of fewer than 750 of the donors reported about 280 Gb of sequence data and around 110 million unique TCR beta sequences obtained from around 180 million T cells. A later genetic analysis took genome-wide SNP genotypes for about three fifths of the roughly 700 donors and used that subset as a discovery cohort. The number of donors typed differed by locus, with about 629-640 for A, B, C, DRB1 and DQB1, roughly 520 for DQA1, under 610 for DPA1, and some 450 for DPB1. Of the 300 to 500 genotyped donors, less than 85% were placed in the genetic ancestry cluster associated with self-reported Caucasian donors. The study combined high-throughput TCR immunosequencing, statistical association of individual TCRs with disease status, and machine learning to predict cytomegalovirus infection status. About five DR-DQ haplotypes were handled as single units for association and clustering, since linkage in the cohort was strong. An early release that covered roughly 600 HLA-typed donors contained approximately 290 gigabases of sequencing data and about 84 million unique TCR sequences. A later analysis re-analyzed previously published TCR beta repertoires from 600 to 850 donors and added high-resolution HLA genotyping to study TCR occurrence patterns. The T cell repertoires of 700 or so subjects were profiled by immunosequencing and related to cytomegalovirus serostatus. Donor age, sex, ethnicity and CMV serostatus were compiled together with the repertoire data. All discovery cohort repertoires had been generated using a single sequencing platform. HLA typing covered class I and class II loci at four-digit resolution. The study aimed to test whether signatures of past pathogen exposure could be identified by cataloging public T cell receptors. The later analysis used no new phenotypic data to find candidate immune exposures, relying instead on TCR beta sequences and their occurrence across donors. Along with the approximately 650-subject first cohort, a separate validation cohort of around 120 different subjects was used. An earlier analysis of 587 of the donors applied high-throughput TCR beta sequencing to assess whether each TCR beta V gene segment acted as functional or pseudogenic. On average, around 240,000 unique TCR beta nucleotide sequences were sequenced per donor among several hundred genotyped donors of the cohort, with 15% to 20% of those sequences being non-productive. General conclusions and limits of the study: Several of the top co-occurrence clusters appeared to be linked to parvovirus B19, influenza, CMV and Epstein-Barr virus, according to a later analysis. In this cohort, only TCR beta chains were sequenced, and detectable features were limited by the absence of alpha or paired-chain data. At a false discovery rate of 0.05, a later analysis linked under 20,000 TCR beta sequences to specific HLA alleles. A cluster of highly shared sequence variants was judged likely to be a technical artifact of the sequencing pipeline. In a later analysis, the rate of TCR association differed among HLA loci, with DRB1 alleles having the most associated TCRs and HLA-C alleles having the fewest. Correlated functional status among segregating V segments might be attributable to linkage disequilibrium, but an unknown experimental factor could not be ruled out. The classifier was reported to diagnose cytomegalovirus status with high specificity and sensitivity in both the original and validation cohorts. Presence/absence analyses assumed roughly uniform sequencing depth across donors, an assumption that may not hold. Across donors, most TCR sequences were observed very rarely, whereas some public TCRs were present in many individuals. A further reported finding was that TCR beta sequences accurately predicted the HLA-A and HLA-B alleles for most subjects in the first cohort. In a later genetic analysis, a missense DCLRE1C variant was associated with V-gene and J-gene trimming of TCR beta chains, and the association was replicated in an independent cohort. It was suggested by the authors that the approach could potentially be generalized to other disease states and immunological phenotypes. In the study, some 180 TCR beta chains were listed as associated with cytomegalovirus. HLA typing was unavailable for some donors at each locus, so association tests used only the typed subset. Because counts were too low, approximately 18 rarely observed V segments, including chromosome 9 orphons, were excluded from the earlier analysis of around 640 of the donors. In a later analysis, HLA-associated TCR beta chains showed more clonal expansion and lower generation probabilities than non-associated chains that were equally common. Compared with the roughly 600-donor mean, donors in an Asian-associated ancestry cluster had fewer N-insertions in productive TCRs, according to a later genetic analysis. According to a later analysis, most CMV-associated TCR beta chains appeared to be HLA-restricted, and the HLA associations seemed to be driven largely by CMV exposure. In vitro tests confirmed that three of the cytomegalovirus-associated TCR beta chains recognize cytomegalovirus antigens. In an earlier analysis of about 540 of the donors, most TCR beta V segments were observed in productive rearrangements about 87% or about 30% of the time, broadly matching IMGT annotations. Assigning TCR associations to individual alleles was difficult when HLA alleles, especially DR and DQ, strongly co-occurred. Immune exposure information for the cohort was limited to CMV serostatus.

The cohort comprised around 690 healthy bone marrow donors. At the time of sampling, all cohort members were nominally healthy, though unrecorded immune exposures were likely present. The donor was CMV seronegative and was included in the group of hundreds of seronegative cohort members. Every donor gave a peripheral blood sample, and the peripheral blood mononuclear cells from that sample were used for TCR beta sequencing. The Qiagen DNeasy Blood Extraction Kit was used to extract genomic DNA from the blood cell samples. Receptors were amplified or captured by the immunoSEQ multiplex PCR assay. For the multiplex PCR, a mixture combining 60 forward primers for TCR Vbeta segments and 13 reverse primers for TCR Jbeta segments was used. A multiplex PCR assay on genomic DNA amplified the CDR3 region of rearranged TCR beta genes. The Illumina HiSeq System was used to sequence the amplified TCR beta libraries as 87-base-pair reads. Per the original workflow: Across the 670 or so repertoires, a later analysis counted 80 million or so unique TCR beta chains, around 10 million of which were shared by at least two donors. Raw reads were error-corrected and collapsed into unique sequences with a nearest-neighbor algorithm that merged closely related sequences to remove PCR and sequencing errors. Alignment of CDR3 sequences to IMGT reference sequences was used to assign V, D and J gene segments. For a sequence to be retained, at least a six-nucleotide match to both a V gene segment and a J gene segment was required. Rearrangements were classified as productive when the CDR3 lacked stop codons and remained in frame with V and J, and all other rearrangements were classified as non-productive. Following IMGT convention, CDR3 was defined as the stretch from the second conserved V-encoded cysteine to the conserved J-encoded phenylalanine. The earlier analysis of some 580 of the donors excluded any sequence lacking an unambiguous match to a single V gene segment. In an earlier analysis of more than 500 of the donors, a V segment was called functional when productive rearrangements were above 56.7%, and segregating when the standard deviation between donors exceeded 5%. To diagnose cytomegalovirus status from the catalog of TCR beta chain sequences, a statistical classification framework was built. In a later analysis, TCR nucleotide sequences were compared against IMGT/GENE-DB human TR gene sequences so that V and J genes could be assigned. A later analysis assigned CDR3 sequences and most-parsimonious VDJ recombination scenarios with the TCRdist pipeline. In a later analysis, each TCR beta chain was defined by its CDR3 amino acid sequence together with its V-gene family, and reads without a unique V-gene family were excluded. To address suspected cross-contamination and a sequencing artifact, a later analysis removed approximately 590 highly shared, low-generation-probability nucleotide sequences. In a later analysis, a clonal expansion index for each public chain was calculated from normalized within-repertoire ranks of inferred template counts. In a later analysis, generation probabilities were computed using a VDJ recombination model fitted to out-of-frame rearrangements, and the results were checked against IGoR. In a later analysis, TCR-TCR, TCR-HLA and TCR-CMV co-occurrence was scored with hypergeometric tests, and a repertoire-size bias correction was applied to TCR pairs. False discovery rates were estimated in a later analysis by permuting HLA or CMV assignments 20 times. In a later analysis, co-occurring TCRs were grouped using DBSCAN, with TCRdist sequence similarity added in when clustering inside HLA-allele-positive subsets. For co-occurrence clustering, repertoires with fewer than 30,000 or more than 120,000 public chains were excluded, along with roughly 5 repertoires with anomalous nucleotide sharing. TCRdb's version of the immuneACCESS table is confined to in-frame rearrangements and falls short of the full clone set. An unresolved V gene accounts for under half of the shortfall where checked; the remainder is of unknown origin. Clonal size and the V and J genes are those of that table, whereas D and trimming came from the DNA. Across this sample there are under 95,000 clones, with roughly 80% seen only once. The ten largest clones add up to about 2.2% of the sample.

Comment on this clone: Its antigen remains undetermined. Base qualities are not provided; no much larger clone lies one nucleotide away.

Sequencing input: PBMCs. The receptor was isolated from a man between 35 and 55 years old in good health and CMV-seronegative.

At the DNA level, the sequence is TGTGCCAGCGGAAAAACCAGGGGGCAGTACATTCAGTACTTC. Its protein product is CASGKTRGQYIQYF. The receptor chain draws on TRBV28 and TRBJ2-4; 8 bases in the junction line up with TRBD1. Sequences MDHEN (CDR1) and SYDVKM (CDR2) are obtained from the germline V gene. Spanning cysteine to phenylalanine, the CDR3 consists of 14 amino acids. The entry retains the CDR3 DNA only, 42 bases that are in frame from base 1. V lost 8 bases and J lost 8 bases, and the count of bases not matched to a germline gene is 11.